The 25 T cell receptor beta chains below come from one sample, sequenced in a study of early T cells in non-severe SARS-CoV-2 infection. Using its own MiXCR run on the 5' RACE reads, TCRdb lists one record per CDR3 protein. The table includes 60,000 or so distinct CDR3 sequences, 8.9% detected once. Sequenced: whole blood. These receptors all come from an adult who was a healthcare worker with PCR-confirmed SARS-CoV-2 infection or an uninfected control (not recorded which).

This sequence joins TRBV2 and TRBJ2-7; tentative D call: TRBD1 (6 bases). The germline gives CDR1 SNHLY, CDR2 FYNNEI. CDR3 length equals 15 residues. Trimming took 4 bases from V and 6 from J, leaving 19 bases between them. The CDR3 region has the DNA TGTGCCAGCAGTGTCCGACCCAGGGGAGAGGGCGAGCAGTACTTC. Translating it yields CASSVRPRGEGEQYF.

The CDR3 is CASTGQGMTQYF. The CDR3 region has the DNA TGTGCCAGCACCGGACAGGGCATGACCCAGTACTTC. The chain combines TRBV28 with TRBJ2-5, with 8 positions matching TRBD1. V lost 7 bases and J lost 7; bases outside the gene matches: 5. The germline CDR1 and CDR2 sequences are MDHEN and SYDVKM. This CDR3 is 12 amino acids long.

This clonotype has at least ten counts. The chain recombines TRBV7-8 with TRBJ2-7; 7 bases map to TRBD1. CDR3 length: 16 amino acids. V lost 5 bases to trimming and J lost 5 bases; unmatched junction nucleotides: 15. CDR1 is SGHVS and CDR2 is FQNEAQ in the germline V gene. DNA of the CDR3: TGTGCCAGCAGCCAAACCGAAACAGGGGTAAACGACGAGCAGTACTTC. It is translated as CASSQTETGVNDEQYF. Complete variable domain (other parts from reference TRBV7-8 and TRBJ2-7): GAGVSQSPRYKVAKRGQDVALRCDPISGHVSLFWYQQALGQGPEFLTYFQNEAQLDKSGLPSDRFFAERPEGSVSTLKIQRTQQEDSAVYLCASSQTETGVNDEQYFGPGTRLTVT.

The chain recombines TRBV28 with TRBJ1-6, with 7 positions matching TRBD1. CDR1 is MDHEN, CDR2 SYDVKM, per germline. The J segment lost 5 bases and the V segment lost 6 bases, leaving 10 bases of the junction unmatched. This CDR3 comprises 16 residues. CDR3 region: CASRNSGDSNNSPLHF. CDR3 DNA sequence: TGTGCCAGCAGAAATTCGGGGGACAGCAATAATTCACCCCTCCACTTT.

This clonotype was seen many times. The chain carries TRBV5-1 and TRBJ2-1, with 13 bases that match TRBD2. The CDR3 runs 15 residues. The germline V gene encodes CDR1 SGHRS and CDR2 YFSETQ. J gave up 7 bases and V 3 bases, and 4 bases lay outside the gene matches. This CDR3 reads CASSYGLAGVNEQFF. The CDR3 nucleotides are TGCGCCAGCAGCTACGGACTAGCGGGAGTTAATGAGCAGTTCTTC.

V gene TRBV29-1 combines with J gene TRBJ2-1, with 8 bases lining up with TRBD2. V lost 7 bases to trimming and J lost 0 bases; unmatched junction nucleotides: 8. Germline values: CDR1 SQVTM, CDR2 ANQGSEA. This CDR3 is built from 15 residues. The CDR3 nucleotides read TGCAGCGCCCGGGGGGGAATGAGCTCCTACAATGAGCAGTTCTTC. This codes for CSARGGMSSYNEQFF.

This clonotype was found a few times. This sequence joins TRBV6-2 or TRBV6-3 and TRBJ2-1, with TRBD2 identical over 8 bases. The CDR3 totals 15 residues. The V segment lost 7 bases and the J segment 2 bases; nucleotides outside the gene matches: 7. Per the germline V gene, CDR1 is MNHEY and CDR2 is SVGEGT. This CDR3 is CASIGAGLAYNEQFF. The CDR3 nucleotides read TGTGCCAGCATAGGAGCGGGACTAGCCTACAATGAGCAGTTCTTC.

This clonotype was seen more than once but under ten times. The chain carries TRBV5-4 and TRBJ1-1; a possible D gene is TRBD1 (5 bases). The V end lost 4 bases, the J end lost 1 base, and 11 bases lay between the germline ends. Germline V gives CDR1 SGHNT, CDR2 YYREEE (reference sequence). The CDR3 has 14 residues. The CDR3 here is CASSGLGGNTEAFF. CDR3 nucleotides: TGTGCCAGCAGCGGACTTGGGGGGAACACTGAAGCTTTCTTT. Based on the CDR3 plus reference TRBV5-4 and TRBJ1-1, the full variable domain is ETGVTQSPTHLIKTRGQQVTLRCSSQSGHNTVSWYQQALGQGPQFIFQYYREEENGRGNFPPRFSGLQFPNYSSELNVNALELDDSALYLCASSGLGGNTEAFFGQGTRLTVV.

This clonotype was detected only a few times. The chain's CDR3 is CASSRAAGLAAPNEQFF. CDR3 bases: TGTGCCAGCAGCCGCGCCGCGGGACTAGCGGCTCCCAATGAGCAGTTCTTC. This chain links TRBV5-4 with TRBJ2-1; 11 nucleotides agree with TRBD2. Unmatched junction bases numbered 12, after V lost 4 bases and J lost 6 bases. This CDR3 is built from 17 residues. Germline V gene data show CDR1 as SGHNT and CDR2 as YYREEE (reference sequence).

CDR3 nucleotide sequence: TGCAGTGCAAAGACAGGGATCGGGGCCAACGTCCTGACTTTC. Translation: CSAKTGIGANVLTF. V and J are TRBV20-1 and TRBJ2-6; 7 nucleotides agree with TRBD1. The junction had 6 bases not matched to a gene; V was cut back by 6 bases and J by 4 bases. This CDR3 spans 14 amino acids. The germline V gene encodes CDR1 DFQATT and CDR2 SNEGSKA (reference sequence).

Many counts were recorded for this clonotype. The CDR3 nucleotides read TGTGCCAGCAGTTTCGAGAACACTGAAGCTTTCTTT. Its protein is CASSFENTEAFF. The chain uses TRBV28 and TRBJ1-1; D gene uncertain. V shed 3 bases and J shed 1 base, with 3 bases lying between them. Germline loops: CDR1 MDHEN, CDR2 SYDVKM. The CDR3 sequence is 12 residues long.

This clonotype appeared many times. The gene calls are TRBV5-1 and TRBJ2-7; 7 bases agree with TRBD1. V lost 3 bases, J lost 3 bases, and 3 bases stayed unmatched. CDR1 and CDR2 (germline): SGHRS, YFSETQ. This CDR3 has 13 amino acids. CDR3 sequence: CASSWGQNYEQYF. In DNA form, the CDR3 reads TGCGCCAGCAGCTGGGGACAGAACTACGAGCAGTACTTC.

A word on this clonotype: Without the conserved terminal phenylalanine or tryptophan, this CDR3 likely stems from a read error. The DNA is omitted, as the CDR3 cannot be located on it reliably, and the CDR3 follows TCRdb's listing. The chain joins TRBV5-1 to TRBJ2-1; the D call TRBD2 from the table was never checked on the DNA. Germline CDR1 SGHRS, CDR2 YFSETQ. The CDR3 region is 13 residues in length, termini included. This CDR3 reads CASSWATSGEPII.

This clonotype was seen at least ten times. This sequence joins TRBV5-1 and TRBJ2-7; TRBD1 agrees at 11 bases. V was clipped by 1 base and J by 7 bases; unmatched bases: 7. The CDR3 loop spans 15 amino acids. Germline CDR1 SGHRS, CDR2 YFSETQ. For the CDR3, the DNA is TGCGCCAGCAGCTTGTCTGGACAGGGGGCGCAGGAGCAGTACTTC. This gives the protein CASSLSGQGAQEQYF.

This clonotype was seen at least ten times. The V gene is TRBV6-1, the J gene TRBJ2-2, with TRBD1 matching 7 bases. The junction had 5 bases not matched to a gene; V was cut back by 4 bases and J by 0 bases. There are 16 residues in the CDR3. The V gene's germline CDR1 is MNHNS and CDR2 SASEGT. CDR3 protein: CASSVLGQSNTGELFF. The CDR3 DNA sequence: TGTGCCAGCAGTGTCCTGGGACAGTCGAACACCGGGGAGCTGTTTTTT.

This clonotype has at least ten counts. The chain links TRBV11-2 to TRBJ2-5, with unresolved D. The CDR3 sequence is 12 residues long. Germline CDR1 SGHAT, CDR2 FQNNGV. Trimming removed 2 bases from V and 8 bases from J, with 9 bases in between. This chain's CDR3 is CASSLTEATQYF. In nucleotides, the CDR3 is TGTGCCAGCAGCTTAACAGAGGCAACCCAGTACTTC. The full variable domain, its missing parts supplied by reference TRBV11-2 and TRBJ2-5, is EAGVAQSPRYKIIEKRQSVAFWCNPISGHATLYWYQQILGQGPKLLIQFQNNGVVDDSQLPKDRFSAERLKGVDSTLKIQPAKLEDSAVYLCASSLTEATQYFGPGTRLLVL.

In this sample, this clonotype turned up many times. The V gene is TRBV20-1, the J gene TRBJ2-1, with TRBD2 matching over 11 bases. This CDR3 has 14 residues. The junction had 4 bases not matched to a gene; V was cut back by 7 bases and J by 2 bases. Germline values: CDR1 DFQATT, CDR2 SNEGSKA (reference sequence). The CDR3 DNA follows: TGCAGTGGGCTAGCGGGAGGAACCTACAATGAGCAGTTCTTC. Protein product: CSGLAGGTYNEQFF.

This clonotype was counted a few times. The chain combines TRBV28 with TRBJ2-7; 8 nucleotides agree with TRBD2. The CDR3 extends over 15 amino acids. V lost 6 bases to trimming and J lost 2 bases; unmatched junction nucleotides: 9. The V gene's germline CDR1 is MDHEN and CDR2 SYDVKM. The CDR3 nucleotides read TGTGCCAGCAGGCCAGCGGGAGTTACCACCTACGAGCAGTACTTC. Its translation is CASRPAGVTTYEQYF.

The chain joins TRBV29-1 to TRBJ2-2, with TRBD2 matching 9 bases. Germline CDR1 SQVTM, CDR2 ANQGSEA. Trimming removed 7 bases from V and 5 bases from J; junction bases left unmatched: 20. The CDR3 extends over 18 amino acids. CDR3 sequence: CSDRGRWSSGSDTGELFF. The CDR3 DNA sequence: TGCAGCGATAGAGGGAGATGGAGTAGCGGGAGTGATACCGGGGAGCTGTTTTTT.

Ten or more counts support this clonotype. CDR3 nucleotide sequence: TGCGCCAGCAGCCAAGATAGGGGGTATTATTATGGCTACACCTTC. It codes for CASSQDRGYYYGYTF. The chain links TRBV4-3 to TRBJ1-2; D possibly corresponds to TRBD1 (6 bases). V lost 0 bases and J lost 5, with 13 bases in between. Germline V gene data show CDR1 as LGHNA and CDR2 as YSLEER. The length of the CDR3 is 15 residues.

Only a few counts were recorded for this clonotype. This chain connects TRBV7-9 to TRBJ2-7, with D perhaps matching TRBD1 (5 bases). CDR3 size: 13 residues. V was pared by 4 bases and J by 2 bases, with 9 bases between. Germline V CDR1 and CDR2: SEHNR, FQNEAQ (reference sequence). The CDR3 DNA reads TGTGCCAGCAGCTCCGACAGCCCCTACGAGCAGTACTTC. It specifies CASSSDSPYEQYF.

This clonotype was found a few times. CDR3 sequence reads: CSVAEGTDTQYF. In DNA form, the CDR3 reads TGCAGCGTTGCCGAAGGCACAGATACGCAGTATTTT. This sequence joins TRBV29-1 and TRBJ2-3, with D unclear. Trimming took off 4 bases at V and 1 base at J, with 6 bases between the two ends. CDR1 is SQVTM, CDR2 ANQGSEA, per germline. The CDR3 has 12 residues.

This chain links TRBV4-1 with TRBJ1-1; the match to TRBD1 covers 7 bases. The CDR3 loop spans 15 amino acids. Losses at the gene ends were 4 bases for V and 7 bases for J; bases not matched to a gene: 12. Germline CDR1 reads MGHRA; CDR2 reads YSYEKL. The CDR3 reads CASSPVTYRDSEAFF. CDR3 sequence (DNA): TGCGCCAGCAGCCCAGTAACTTACCGGGACAGTGAAGCTTTCTTT.

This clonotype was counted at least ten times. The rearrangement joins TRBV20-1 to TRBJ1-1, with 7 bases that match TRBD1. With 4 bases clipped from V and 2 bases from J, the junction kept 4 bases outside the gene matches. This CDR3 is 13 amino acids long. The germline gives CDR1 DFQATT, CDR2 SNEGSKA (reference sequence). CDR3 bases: TGCAGTGCTATATGGACAGGAAACACTGAAGCTTTCTTT. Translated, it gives CSAIWTGNTEAFF.

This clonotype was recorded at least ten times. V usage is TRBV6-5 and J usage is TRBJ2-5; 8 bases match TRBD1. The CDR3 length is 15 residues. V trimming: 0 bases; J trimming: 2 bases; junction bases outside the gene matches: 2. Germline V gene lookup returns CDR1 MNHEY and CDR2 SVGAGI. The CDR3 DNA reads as TGTGCCAGCAGTTACTCGCGGGACAGGCAAGAGACCCAGTACTTC. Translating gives CASSYSRDRQETQYF.